The present TCR beta chain was sequenced within a study of cytomegalovirus exposure and HLA in healthy donors. Across the study: An earlier analysis found some 100 million unique TCR beta sequences from approximately 190 million T cells. Broader study findings: In a later analysis, several top co-occurrence clusters appeared linked to parvovirus B19, influenza, CMV and Epstein-Barr virus.

This cohort consisted of healthy bone marrow donors. A note on this clone: Its target is not known.

Germline CDR1 MNHNS, CDR2 SASEGT. The V end lost 7 bases, the J end lost 6 bases, and 19 bases lay between the germline ends. The CDR3 spans 15 residues. PCR was performed using 60 Vbeta and 13 Jbeta primers. Sequenced by immunoSEQ multiplex PCR; TCRdb stores in-frame clones only, minus some. This sample has 95,000 to 150,000 clones, with around 78% found just once. Source material: PBMCs. The TCR comes from a man aged 55 to 70 in good health and CMV-seropositive. The gene calls are TRBV6-1 and TRBJ1-5; D not certain. Written as DNA, the CDR3 is TGTGCCAGCATTAACGGGGAGGGTTGGAGTCAGCCCCAGCATTTT. Its translation: CASINGEGWSQPQHF.